This entry lists 13 T cell receptor beta chains sequenced from one sample in a study of cytomegalovirus exposure and HLA in healthy donors. PCR involved 60 Vbeta and 13 Jbeta primers. The method was immunoSEQ multiplex PCR; TCRdb's version includes in-frame clones alone and lacks a portion of them. The sample has some 110,000 clones, about 68% seen once. Sequenced sample: PBMCs. The receptors stem from a woman between 45 and 65 years old in good health and CMV-seropositive.

The V and J genes are TRBV7-6 and TRBJ2-7, with a tentative D call TRBD2 (5 bases). V was clipped by 5 bases and J by 3 bases, with 8 bases between them. The germline CDR1 and CDR2 sequences are SGHVS and FNYEAQ. This CDR3 has 12 amino acids. This CDR3 is CASSKGDYEQYF. The DNA of the CDR3 is TGTGCCAGCAGCAAGGGAGACTACGAGCAGTACTTC.

This clone was picked up a small number of times. The V and J genes are TRBV4-3 and TRBJ1-1, with 10 bases that match TRBD1. Germline V gene sequence: CDR1 LGHNA, CDR2 YSLEER. The CDR3 covers 16 residues. The V segment lost 0 bases and the J segment 6 bases; nucleotides outside the gene matches: 7. The CDR3 DNA follows: TGCGCCAGCAGCCAAGAGCAATGGACAGGGGGTTCTGAAGCTTTCTTT. It specifies CASSQEQWTGGSEAFF.

The rearrangement uses TRBV4-1 and TRBJ1-2; TRBD1 aligns across 8 bases. V lost 1 base to trimming and J lost 3 bases; unmatched junction nucleotides: 7. This CDR3 spans 16 amino acids. From germline, CDR1 is MGHRA and CDR2 YSYEKL. The CDR3: CASSQGFGTGDYGYTF. In DNA form, the CDR3 reads TGCGCCAGCAGCCAAGGATTCGGGACAGGTGACTATGGCTACACCTTC.

The chain links TRBV19 to TRBJ2-1; 10 nucleotides match TRBD2. The CDR3 has 20 residues. After removal of 1 base from V and 0 bases from J, the junction contained 12 bases not matched to a gene. From germline, CDR1 is LNHDA and CDR2 SQIVND (reference sequence). Written as DNA, the CDR3 is TGTGCCAGTAGTATAGTGGGGGTAGCGGGGGGCCTCAGCTCCTACAATGAGCAGTTCTTC. This sequence encodes CASSIVGVAGGLSSYNEQFF. The whole variable domain, filled in from reference TRBV19 and TRBJ2-1, reads DGGITQSPKYLFRKEGQNVTLSCEQNLNHDAMYWYRQDPGQGLRLIYYSQIVNDFQKGDIAEGYSVSREKKESFPLTVTSAQKNPTAFYLCASSIVGVAGGLSSYNEQFFGPGTRLTVL.

The chain uses TRBV27 and TRBJ1-6, with D perhaps matching TRBD1 (5 bases). Germline assignment: CDR1 MNHEY and CDR2 SMNVEV (reference sequence). V was cut by 6 bases and J by 5 bases, with 11 bases left in between. CDR3 length: 14 amino acids. The chain's CDR3 is CASSRQLHNSPLHF. The CDR3 bases are TGTGCCAGCAGCCGACAGCTTCATAATTCACCCCTCCACTTT.

This clone has only a few counts. The chain links TRBV6-5 to TRBJ1-1; perhaps TRBD1 as D (5 bases). Germline lookup yields CDR1 MNHEY and CDR2 SVGAGI. V was cut by 0 bases and J by 1 base, with 9 bases left in between. The CDR3 consists of 15 residues. CDR3 loop: CASSYSGTGNTEAFF. Written as DNA, the CDR3 is TGTGCCAGCAGTTACTCGGGCACAGGGAACACTGAAGCTTTCTTT.

This rearrangement joins TRBV28 to TRBJ2-5; D not certain. The CDR3 spans 13 residues. Between the trimmed V and J ends, which lost 6 bases and 4 bases, there was a span of 12 bases. Germline V lookup: CDR1 MDHEN, CDR2 SYDVKM. The CDR3 DNA sequence: TGTGCCAGCAGCCCCTATTCACGAGAGACCCAGTACTTC. This codes for CASSPYSRETQYF.

V gene TRBV5-4 combines with J gene TRBJ1-4; no clear D gene. The CDR3 is 18 residues long. Between the trimmed V and J ends, which lost 0 bases and 7 bases, there was a span of 22 bases. CDR1 is SGHNT and CDR2 is YYREEE in the germline V gene (reference sequence). CDR3 sequence (DNA): TGTGCCAGCAGCTTGGGGGCCCCCGCAAGGGCCGGAGGTGAAAAACTGTTTTTT. It encodes CASSLGAPARAGGEKLFF.

V and J are TRBV6-5 and TRBJ2-3; D not resolved. Between the trimmed V and J ends, which lost 6 bases and 4 bases, there was a span of 11 bases. Per the germline V gene, CDR1 is MNHEY and CDR2 is SVGAGI. The CDR3 length is 13 residues. The CDR3 nucleotides read TGTGCCAGCAGCTCCAGAGGAGCAGATACGCAGTATTTT. This translates into CASSSRGADTQYF.

This chain joins TRBV28 and TRBJ2-2, with 12 bases identical to TRBD1. Per the germline V gene, CDR1 is MDHEN and CDR2 is SYDVKM. The V gene end was trimmed by 6 bases and the J gene end by 7 bases; junction bases not matched to a gene: 6. The CDR3 length is 15 residues. The CDR3 reads CASRGGQGAIGELFF. In nucleotides, the CDR3 is TGTGCCAGCAGGGGGGGACAGGGGGCAATCGGGGAGCTGTTTTTT. The variable domain in full, completed from reference TRBV28 and TRBJ2-2, reads DVKVTQSSRYLVKRTGEKVFLECVQDMDHENMFWYRQDPGLGLRLIYFSYDVKMKEKGDIPEGYSVSREKKERFSLILESASTNQTSMYLCASRGGQGAIGELFFGEGSRLTVL.

The chain employs TRBV28 and TRBJ2-7; D is uncertain. Per the germline V gene, CDR1 is MDHEN and CDR2 is SYDVKM. V lost 3 bases, J lost 0 bases, and 12 bases lay in between. The CDR3 is 15 amino acids. The CDR3 region is CASSFALSSSYEQYF. CDR3 nucleotides: TGTGCCAGCAGTTTCGCGTTAAGTAGCTCCTACGAGCAGTACTTC.

The genes are TRBV30 and TRBJ1-1, with D possibly TRBD1 on 5 matching bases. The CDR3 is 13 amino acids. V dropped 0 bases and J dropped 5 bases, with 10 bases sitting between them. The germline CDR1 and CDR2 sequences are GTSNPN and SVGIG (reference sequence). The CDR3 nucleotides are TGTGCCTGGAGTGTATCAGGGAGGACTGAAGCTTTCTTT. This encodes CAWSVSGRTEAFF.

This chain joins TRBV29-1 and TRBJ2-7; 9 bases fit TRBD1. Trimming took 2 bases from V and 3 from J; bases not matched to a gene: 2. Germline V gives CDR1 SQVTM, CDR2 ANQGSEA. The CDR3 sequence is 13 residues long. As DNA, the CDR3 is TGCAGCGTTGAACTGGACAGGGGCTACGAGCAGTACTTC. Protein sequence: CSVELDRGYEQYF.